This is a list of T cell receptor beta chains from one sample in a study of cytomegalovirus exposure and HLA in healthy donors. Using immunoSEQ multiplex PCR, the repertoire was profiled, and TCRdb retains in-frame clones only, with some absent. The sample has about 170,000 clones, about four fifths seen once. The sample taken for sequencing was PBMCs. All receptors come from a young woman in good health and CMV-seropositive. The CDR3 runs from the conserved cysteine through the conserved F or W. D genes are given only for firm matches. Clone size, where shown, is once, few, many, or a class for clones that have expanded.

clone size	D gene	V gene	J gene	CDR3 DNA	CDR3 protein
.	.	TRBV5-4	TRBJ1-2	TGTGCCAGCAGCTTGGGGTCCACGTCCCTAGGCGGCTACACCTTC	CASSLGSTSLGGYTF
.	.	TRBV2	TRBJ1-6	TGTGCCAGCCGAACCGGGGGGCTAGATTCACCCCTCCACTTT	CASRTGGLDSPLHF
.	.	TRBV11-3	TRBJ2-3	TGTGCCAGCAGCAGATCCGACGGGGCAGATACGCAGTATTTT	CASSRSDGADTQYF
.	.	TRBV19	TRBJ1-2	TGTGCCAGTAGTACAACAGGGCCTAACTATGGCTACACCTTC	CASSTTGPNYGYTF
once	.	TRBV2	TRBJ2-3	TGTGCCAGCACTGACGAGGATACGCAGTATTTT	CASTDEDTQYF
.	.	TRBV28	TRBJ1-1	TGTGCCAGCAGCTCAGTTGAAGCTTTCTTT	CASSSVEAFF
.	TRBD1	TRBV6-6	TRBJ1-5	TGTGCCAGCAGTTACGGGACAGGGGTTCAGCCCCAGCATTTT	CASSYGTGVQPQHF
.	TRBD1	TRBV28	TRBJ1-3	TGTGCCAGCAGTTTCCTCGGGACAGGGTCTGGAAACACCATATATTTT	CASSFLGTGSGNTIYF
.	TRBD2	TRBV7-9	TRBJ2-2	TGTGCCAGCAGCTTAGCTTCTAGCGGGGGGAACACCGGGGAGCTGTTTTTT	CASSLASSGGNTGELFF
few	.	TRBV7-8	TRBJ2-3	TGTGCCAGCAGCACCCCCCGGCCCGGGACAGATACGCAGTATTTT	CASSTPRPGTDTQYF
.	TRBD2	TRBV5-1	TRBJ2-5	TGCGCCAGCAGCTTGTCTGGCGGGGGGCCCGGGGAGACCCAGTACTTC	CASSLSGGGPGETQYF
.	.	TRBV11-2	TRBJ1-5	TGTGCCAGCAGCCGGGGAGGGGCTAATCTAAATCAGCCCCAGCATTTT	CASSRGGANLNQPQHF
few	TRBD1	TRBV27	TRBJ2-7	TGTGCCAGCAGTTCCGAGGACAGGACTGGTGAGCAGTACTTC	CASSSEDRTGEQYF
.	.	TRBV4-3	TRBJ1-4	TGCGCCAGCAGCCAAGAATCGGGGGATGAAAAACTGTTTTTT	CASSQESGDEKLFF
.	TRBD1	TRBV6-1	TRBJ2-7	TGTGCCAGCAGCCCCGAAACAGGGGGTCTTATCGAGCAGTACTTC	CASSPETGGLIEQYF
.	.	TRBV29-1	TRBJ1-2	TGCAGCGTGCGGGACCCAGCCCTCTATGGCTACACCTTC	CSVRDPALYGYTF
few	TRBD2	TRBV11-2	TRBJ2-1	TGTGCCAGCAGCCGGACTAGCGGGGGGGCGACCTCAAATGAGCAGTTCTTC	CASSRTSGGATSNEQFF
.	TRBD2	TRBV19	TRBJ2-5	TGTGCCAGTAGTATGTTGACTAGCGGGGGTTTGGAGACCCAGTACTTC	CASSMLTSGGLETQYF
.	.	TRBV6-6	TRBJ2-7	TGTGCCAGCAGTACGGGACTGTACTACGAGCAGTACTTC	CASSTGLYYEQYF
.	.	TRBV4-3	TRBJ1-6	TGCGCCAGCAGCCCGACTAAGGATTCACCCCTCCACTTT	CASSPTKDSPLHF
.	TRBD1	TRBV18	TRBJ2-5	TGTGCCAGCTCACCGACAGGGGTTATGGAGACCCAGTACTTC	CASSPTGVMETQYF
.	TRBD2	TRBV11-2	TRBJ2-5	TGTGCCAGCAGCCACCCAGTCCTAGCGGTCCAAGAGACCCAGTACTTC	CASSHPVLAVQETQYF
.	TRBD1	TRBV11-2	TRBJ1-2	TGTGCCAGCAGCCCAGGACAGGTTATGTACGTAGGCTACACCTTC	CASSPGQVMYVGYTF